This T cell receptor beta chain was sequenced during a study of post-analysis software for immune sequencing data. Study-wide context: In terms of disease course, relapsing-remitting, secondary progressive and progressive-relapsing multiple sclerosis were included. Notes on the study in general: Co-batched samples clustered tightly together by F measure. Compared against controls, patients with multiple sclerosis displayed significantly lower normalized Chao1 diversity.

On this clonotype itself: Its antigen is unknown.

Every TCR beta cDNA library bore unique molecular identifiers. Approximately 550,000 cDNA molecules came from 1 to 10 million T cells. TCRdb ran MiXCR on the PCR reads and lists one entry per CDR3 protein. The table shows about 760,000 distinct CDR3 sequences, with 25% to 30% occurring only once. This TCR was recovered from a girl between 5 and 17 years old with multiple sclerosis. Sample: blood.

The CDR3: CASSQDDRVYGYTF. The CDR3 nucleotides are TGTGCCAGCAGCCAAGATGACAGGGTCTATGGCTACACCTTC. This sequence joins TRBV4-2 and TRBJ1-2, with 7 bases that match TRBD1. CDR3 size: 14 residues. Germline CDR1 and CDR2: LGHNA and YNFKEQ. V trimming: 0 bases; J trimming: 4 bases; junction bases outside the gene matches: 2.